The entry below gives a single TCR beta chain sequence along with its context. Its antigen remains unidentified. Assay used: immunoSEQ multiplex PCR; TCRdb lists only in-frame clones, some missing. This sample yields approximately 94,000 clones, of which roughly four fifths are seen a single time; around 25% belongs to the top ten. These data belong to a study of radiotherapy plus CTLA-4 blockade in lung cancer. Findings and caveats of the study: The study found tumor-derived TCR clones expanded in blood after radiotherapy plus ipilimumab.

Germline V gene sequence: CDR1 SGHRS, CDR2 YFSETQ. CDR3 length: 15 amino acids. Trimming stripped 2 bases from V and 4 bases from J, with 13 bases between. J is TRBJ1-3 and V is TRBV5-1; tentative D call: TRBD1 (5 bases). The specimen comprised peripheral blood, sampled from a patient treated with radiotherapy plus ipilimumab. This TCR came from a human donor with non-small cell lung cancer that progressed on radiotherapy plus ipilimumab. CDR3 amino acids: CASSFHQGSGNTIYF. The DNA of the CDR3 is TGCGCCAGCAGCTTTCATCAGGGATCGGGAAACACCATATATTTT.